The T cell receptor beta chain described here comes from a study of radiation and T cells in renal cell carcinoma. Sample time point: blood 4 weeks post-SBRT, at nephrectomy. Specified treatment: 15 Gy SBRT to primary tumor, nephrectomy 4 weeks later. Nephrectomy followed 15 Gy stereotactic body radiation by 4 weeks. Trimming stripped 5 bases from V and 4 bases from J, with 12 bases between. This CDR3 has 14 amino acids. Germline-derived CDR1 and CDR2 are SGHTA and FQGNSA. Libraries were prepared by immunoSEQ multiplex PCR; TCRdb keeps only in-frame clonotypes and omits some of them. Of approximately 29,000 clones in the sample, 65% to 85% are singletons; the top ten hold roughly 30%.

The origin of this receptor is a man aged 60 to 69 with renal cell carcinoma. The sequenced sample was blood, obtained from a patient whose treatment included radiotherapy and nephrectomy. The rearrangement links TRBV7-2 to TRBJ2-1; D gene unclear. CDR3 DNA: TGTGCCAGCAGCCTGAATCCCGCTTACAATGAGCAGTTCTTC. It yields the protein CASSLNPAYNEQFF.